This is a list of T cell receptor beta chains from one sample in a study of shared clonotypes between healthy human individuals. The repertoire was sequenced with immunoSEQ multiplex PCR; TCRdb's copy has only in-frame clones and lacks some. The data show about 680,000 clones, more than 70% seen once. Material: memory CD4+ T cells sorted from blood. The receptors stem from a woman in her twenties or thirties in good health. Both conserved end residues are part of each CDR3. Each record gives: CDR3 protein, CDR3 DNA, J gene, V gene, clone size, D gene. D genes are given only for firm matches. Rows give clone size only sometimes, using once, few, many, or a class for an expanded clone.

CDR3aa: CASSPLAVGLWEQFF
CDR3nt: TGTGCCAGCAGTCCACTAGCGGTAGGCCTCTGGGAGCAGTTCTTC
j_gene: TRBJ2-1
v_gene: TRBV27
abundance: -
d_gene: TRBD2

CDR3aa: CASSLGGTLNWEQYF
CDR3nt: TGTGCCAGCAGCTTAGGCGGGACTCTTAATTGGGAGCAGTACTTC
j_gene: TRBJ2-7
v_gene: TRBV11-2
abundance: -
d_gene: -

CDR3aa: CASSLHQGPSYEQYF
CDR3nt: TGTGCCAGCAGCCTACATCAGGGACCAAGTTACGAGCAGTACTTC
j_gene: TRBJ2-7
v_gene: TRBV7-8
abundance: -
d_gene: -

CDR3aa: CASSLGTTEAFF
CDR3nt: TGCGCCAGCAGCTTGGGGACCACTGAAGCTTTCTTT
j_gene: TRBJ1-1
v_gene: TRBV5-1
abundance: -
d_gene: -

CDR3aa: CASSEGGGLQFF
CDR3nt: TGTGCCAGCAGTGAAGGAGGAGGCCTGCAGTTCTTC
j_gene: TRBJ2-1
v_gene: TRBV6-1
abundance: -
d_gene: -

CDR3aa: CASSLSSSGYNEQFF
CDR3nt: TGCGCCAGCAGCTTGAGTAGTAGCGGCTACAATGAGCAGTTCTTC
j_gene: TRBJ2-1
v_gene: TRBV5-1
abundance: -
d_gene: -

CDR3aa: CASSNEGRTEAFF
CDR3nt: TGTGCCAGTAGTAACGAGGGGAGGACTGAAGCTTTCTTT
j_gene: TRBJ1-1
v_gene: TRBV19
abundance: -
d_gene: -

CDR3aa: CSLAGADEQFF
CDR3nt: TGCAGCCTCGCGGGGGCAGATGAGCAGTTCTTC
j_gene: TRBJ2-1
v_gene: TRBV29-1
abundance: -
d_gene: -

CDR3aa: CASSFTGTGRTEAFF
CDR3nt: TGTGCCAGCAGTTTCACCGGGACAGGGAGAACTGAAGCTTTCTTT
j_gene: TRBJ1-1
v_gene: TRBV28
abundance: -
d_gene: TRBD1

CDR3aa: CASSKDRGSYEQYF
CDR3nt: TGTGCCAGCAGTAAGGACAGGGGGTCCTACGAGCAGTACTTC
j_gene: TRBJ2-7
v_gene: TRBV6-5
abundance: -
d_gene: TRBD1

CDR3aa: CASRGQGDQPQHF
CDR3nt: TGTGCCAGCAGAGGACAGGGGGATCAGCCCCAGCATTTT
j_gene: TRBJ1-5
v_gene: TRBV2
abundance: few
d_gene: TRBD1

CDR3aa: CASSPRWNTEAFF
CDR3nt: TGTGCCAGTAGTCCGCGGTGGAACACTGAAGCTTTCTTT
j_gene: TRBJ1-1
v_gene: TRBV19
abundance: -
d_gene: -

CDR3aa: CASSPPDRGVGEKLFF
CDR3nt: TGTGCCAGCTCACCGCCCGACAGGGGGGTAGGTGAAAAACTGTTTTTT
j_gene: TRBJ1-4
v_gene: TRBV18
abundance: few
d_gene: TRBD1

CDR3aa: CASRRFGTGEEKLFF
CDR3nt: TGTGCCAGCAGACGTTTTGGTACCGGGGAGGAAAAACTGTTTTTT
j_gene: TRBJ1-4
v_gene: TRBV7-9
abundance: -
d_gene: -

CDR3aa: CASSIASGGYNEQFF
CDR3nt: TGTGCCAGTAGTATAGCTAGCGGGGGCTACAATGAGCAGTTCTTC
j_gene: TRBJ2-1
v_gene: TRBV19
abundance: -
d_gene: TRBD2

CDR3aa: CASSLVGGEAFF
CDR3nt: TGTGCCAGCAGTTTAGTCGGGGGTGAAGCTTTCTTT
j_gene: TRBJ1-1
v_gene: TRBV28
abundance: -
d_gene: -

CDR3aa: CASSLPRGGTGGFEQFF
CDR3nt: TGTGCCAGCAGCTTGCCCCGCGGCGGGACAGGGGGCTTTGAGCAGTTCTTC
j_gene: TRBJ2-1
v_gene: TRBV7-6
abundance: medium-sized
d_gene: TRBD1

CDR3aa: CASSKGYTGAGNTIYF
CDR3nt: TGTGCCAGCAGCAAAGGATACACAGGGGCTGGAAACACCATATATTTT
j_gene: TRBJ1-3
v_gene: TRBV21-1
abundance: -
d_gene: -

CDR3aa: CASSLSVGLTDTQYF
CDR3nt: TGTGCCAGCAGTTTATCCGTGGGGCTCACAGATACGCAGTATTTT
j_gene: TRBJ2-3
v_gene: TRBV27
abundance: -
d_gene: -

CDR3aa: CASSPRRSPYEQYF
CDR3nt: TGTGCCAGCAGCCCCCGACGGAGCCCCTACGAGCAGTACTTC
j_gene: TRBJ2-7
v_gene: TRBV5-5
abundance: -
d_gene: -

CDR3aa: CASSPPGTGNEKLFF
CDR3nt: TGCGCCAGCAGTCCACCAGGGACTGGAAATGAAAAACTGTTTTTT
j_gene: TRBJ1-4
v_gene: TRBV5-1
abundance: -
d_gene: -